What follows describes a single TCR beta chain. Its antigen remains unidentified. The data are from a study of monozygotic twins with inflammatory bowel disease. Study-wide results and limits: Compared with healthy co-twins, IBD patients showed reduced TCRbeta repertoire diversity by inverse Simpson.

TCRdb reprocessed the 5' RACE reads, with one entry per CDR3 protein and no DNA. The sample totals some 90,000 distinct CDR3 sequences; its top ten clones hold about 8%. This TCR derives from a human donor with ulcerative colitis or Crohn's disease, or a healthy co-twin of an affected twin (not recorded which). Input material: blood.

CDR3 residues: CASSPQMTDNYGYTF. V is TRBV7-8 and J is TRBJ1-2. The CDR3 loop spans 15 amino acids. Per the germline V gene, CDR1 is SGHVS and CDR2 is FQNEAQ.